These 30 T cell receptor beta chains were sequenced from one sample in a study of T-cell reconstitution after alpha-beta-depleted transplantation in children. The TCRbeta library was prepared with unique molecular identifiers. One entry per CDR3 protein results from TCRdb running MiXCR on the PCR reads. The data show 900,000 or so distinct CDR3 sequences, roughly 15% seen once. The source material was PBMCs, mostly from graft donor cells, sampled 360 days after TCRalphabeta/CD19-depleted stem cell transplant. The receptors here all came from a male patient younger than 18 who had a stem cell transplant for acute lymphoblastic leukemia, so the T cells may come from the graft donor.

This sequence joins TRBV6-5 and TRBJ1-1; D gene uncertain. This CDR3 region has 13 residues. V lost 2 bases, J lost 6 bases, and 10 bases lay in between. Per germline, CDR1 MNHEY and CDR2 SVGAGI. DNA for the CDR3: TGTGCCAGCAGTTACGGCAGGAGCGCTGAAGCTTTCTTT. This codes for CASSYGRSAEAFF.

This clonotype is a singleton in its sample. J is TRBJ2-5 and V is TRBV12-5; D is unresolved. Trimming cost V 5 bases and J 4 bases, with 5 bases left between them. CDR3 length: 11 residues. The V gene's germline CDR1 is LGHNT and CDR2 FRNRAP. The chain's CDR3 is CASGPRETQYF. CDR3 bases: TGTGCTAGTGGTCCCAGAGAGACCCAGTACTTC.

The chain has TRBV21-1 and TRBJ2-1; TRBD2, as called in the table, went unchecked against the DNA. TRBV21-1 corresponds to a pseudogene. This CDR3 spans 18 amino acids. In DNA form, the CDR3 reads TGTGCCAGCAGCAAAGAGGGGAGACTAGCGGGGGGGGACAATGAGCAGTTCTTC. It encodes CASSKEGRLAGGDNEQFF.

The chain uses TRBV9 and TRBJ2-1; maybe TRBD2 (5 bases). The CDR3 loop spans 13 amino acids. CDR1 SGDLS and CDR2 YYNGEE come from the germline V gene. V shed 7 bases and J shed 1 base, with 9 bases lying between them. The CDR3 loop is CASERNSYNEQFF. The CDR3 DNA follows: TGTGCCAGCGAGCGGAATTCCTACAATGAGCAGTTCTTC.

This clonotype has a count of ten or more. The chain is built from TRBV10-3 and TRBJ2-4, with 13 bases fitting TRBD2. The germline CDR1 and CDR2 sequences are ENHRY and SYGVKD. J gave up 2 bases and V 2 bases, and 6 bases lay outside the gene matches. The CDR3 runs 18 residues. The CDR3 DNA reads TGTGCCATCAGTGAGGGGACTAGCGGGAATGGACCCAAAAACATTCAGTACTTC. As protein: CAISEGTSGNGPKNIQYF.

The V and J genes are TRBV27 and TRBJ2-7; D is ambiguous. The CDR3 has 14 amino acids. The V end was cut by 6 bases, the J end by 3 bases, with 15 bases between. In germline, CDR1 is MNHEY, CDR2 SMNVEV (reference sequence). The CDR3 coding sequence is TGTGCCAGCAGCTTACGCCGGAGCTACTACGAGCAGTACTTC. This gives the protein CASSLRRSYYEQYF.

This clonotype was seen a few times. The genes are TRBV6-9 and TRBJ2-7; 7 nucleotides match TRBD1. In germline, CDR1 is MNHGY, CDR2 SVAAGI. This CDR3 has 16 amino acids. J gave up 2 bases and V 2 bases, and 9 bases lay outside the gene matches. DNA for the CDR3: TGTGCCAGCAGTTATCTTCCCGGGACAGTGACCTACGAGCAGTACTTC. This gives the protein CASSYLPGTVTYEQYF.

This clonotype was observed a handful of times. The CDR3 DNA reads as TGTGCCAGCAGTGGCCAGGGGGCGAGCACCGGGGAGCTGTTTTTT. Translating gives CASSGQGASTGELFF. The chain is built from TRBV12-3 or TRBV12-4 and TRBJ2-2, with TRBD1 matching over 8 bases. J lost 4 bases, V lost 5 bases, and 6 bases had no gene match. The CDR3 has 15 residues.

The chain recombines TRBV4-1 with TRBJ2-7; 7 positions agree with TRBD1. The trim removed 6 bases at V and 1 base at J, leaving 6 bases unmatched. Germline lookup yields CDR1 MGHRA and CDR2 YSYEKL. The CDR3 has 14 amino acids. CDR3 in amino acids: CASRMTGRSYEQYF. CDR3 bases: TGCGCCAGCAGGATGACAGGGCGTTCCTACGAGCAGTACTTC.

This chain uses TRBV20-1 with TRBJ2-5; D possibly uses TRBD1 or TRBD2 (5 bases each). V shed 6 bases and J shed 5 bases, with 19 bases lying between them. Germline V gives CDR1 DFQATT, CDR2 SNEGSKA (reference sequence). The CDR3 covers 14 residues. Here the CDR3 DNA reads TGCAGTGCCGAAACTCTCTGGGACGGGGAGACCCAGTACTTC. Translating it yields CSAETLWDGETQYF.

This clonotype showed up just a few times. CDR3 nucleotide sequence: TGCGCCAGCAGCCCATCGTGGGGTAACAATGAGCAGTTCTTC. As protein: CASSPSWGNNEQFF. The V and J genes are TRBV4-1 and TRBJ2-1; D uncertain. The V gene lost 4 bases and the J gene lost 5 bases, with 12 bases spanning the gap. The germline V gene encodes CDR1 MGHRA and CDR2 YSYEKL. CDR3 length equals 14 residues.

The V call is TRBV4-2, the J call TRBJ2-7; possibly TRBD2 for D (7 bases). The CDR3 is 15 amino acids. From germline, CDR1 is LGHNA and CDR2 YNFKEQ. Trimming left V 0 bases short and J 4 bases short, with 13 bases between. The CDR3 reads CASSQDFGGLYEQYF. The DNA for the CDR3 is TGTGCCAGCAGCCAAGATTTCGGGGGGCTGTACGAGCAGTACTTC.

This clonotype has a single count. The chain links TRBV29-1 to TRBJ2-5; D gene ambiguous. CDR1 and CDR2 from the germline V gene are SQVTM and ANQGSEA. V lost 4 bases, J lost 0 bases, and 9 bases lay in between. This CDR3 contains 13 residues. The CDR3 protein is CSVVGIYQETQYF. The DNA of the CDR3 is TGCAGCGTTGTAGGCATATACCAAGAGACCCAGTACTTC.

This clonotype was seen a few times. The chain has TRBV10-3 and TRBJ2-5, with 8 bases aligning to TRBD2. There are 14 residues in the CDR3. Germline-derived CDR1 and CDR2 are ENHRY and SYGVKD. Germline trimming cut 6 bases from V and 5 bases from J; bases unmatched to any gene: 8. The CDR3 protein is CAISGVGGGETQYF. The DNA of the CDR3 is TGTGCCATCAGCGGAGTCGGCGGGGGGGAGACCCAGTACTTC.

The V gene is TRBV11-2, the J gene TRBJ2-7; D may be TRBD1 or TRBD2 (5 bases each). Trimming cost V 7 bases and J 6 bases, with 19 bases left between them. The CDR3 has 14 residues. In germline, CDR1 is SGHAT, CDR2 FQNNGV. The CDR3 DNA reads TGTGCCAGCAACCCGGGGCTCCTAAGGGGCGAGCAGTACTTC. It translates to CASNPGLLRGEQYF.

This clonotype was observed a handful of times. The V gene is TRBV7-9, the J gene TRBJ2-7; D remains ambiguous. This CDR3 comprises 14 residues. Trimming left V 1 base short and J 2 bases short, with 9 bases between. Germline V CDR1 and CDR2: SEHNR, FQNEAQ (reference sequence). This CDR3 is CASSLEGWTYEQYF. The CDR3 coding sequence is TGTGCCAGCAGCTTAGAGGGCTGGACCTACGAGCAGTACTTC.

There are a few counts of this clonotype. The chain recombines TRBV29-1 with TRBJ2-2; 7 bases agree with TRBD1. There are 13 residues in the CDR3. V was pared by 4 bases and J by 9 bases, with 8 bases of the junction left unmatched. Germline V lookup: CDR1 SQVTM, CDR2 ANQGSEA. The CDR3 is CSVAVQGTRELFF. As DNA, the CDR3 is TGCAGCGTTGCCGTACAGGGGACCAGGGAGCTGTTTTTT.

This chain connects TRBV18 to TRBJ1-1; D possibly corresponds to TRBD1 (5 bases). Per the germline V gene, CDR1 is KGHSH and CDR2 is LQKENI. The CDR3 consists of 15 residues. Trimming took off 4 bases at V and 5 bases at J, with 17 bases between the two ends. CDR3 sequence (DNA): TGTGCCAGCTCACGGGGACCGCGGGGGGAGACTGAAGCTTTCTTT. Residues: CASSRGPRGETEAFF.

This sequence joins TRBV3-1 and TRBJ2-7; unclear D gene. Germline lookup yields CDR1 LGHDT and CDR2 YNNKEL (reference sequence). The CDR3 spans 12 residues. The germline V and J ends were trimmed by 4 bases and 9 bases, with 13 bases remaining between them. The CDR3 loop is CASSRDSKGQYF. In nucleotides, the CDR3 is TGTGCCAGCAGCCGGGATTCCAAAGGGCAGTACTTC.

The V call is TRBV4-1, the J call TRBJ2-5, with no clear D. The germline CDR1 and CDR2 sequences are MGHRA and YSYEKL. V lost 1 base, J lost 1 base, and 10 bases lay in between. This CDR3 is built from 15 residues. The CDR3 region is CASSQVPTAQETQYF. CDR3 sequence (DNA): TGCGCCAGCAGCCAAGTTCCCACAGCCCAAGAGACCCAGTACTTC.

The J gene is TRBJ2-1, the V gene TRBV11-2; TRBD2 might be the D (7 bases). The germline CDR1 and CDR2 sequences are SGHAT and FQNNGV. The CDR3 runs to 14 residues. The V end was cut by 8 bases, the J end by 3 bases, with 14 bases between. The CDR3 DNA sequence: TGTGCCAGCTTCCCAGGGGAGGGCTACAATGAGCAGTTCTTC. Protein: CASFPGEGYNEQFF.

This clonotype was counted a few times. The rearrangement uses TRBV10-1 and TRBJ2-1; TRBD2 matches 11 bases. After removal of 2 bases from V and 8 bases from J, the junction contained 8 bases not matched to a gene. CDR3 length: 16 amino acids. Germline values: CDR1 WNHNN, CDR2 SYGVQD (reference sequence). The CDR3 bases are TGCGCCAGCAGTGAGACAACTAGCGGGAGCCCCCATGAGCAGTTCTTC. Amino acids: CASSETTSGSPHEQFF.

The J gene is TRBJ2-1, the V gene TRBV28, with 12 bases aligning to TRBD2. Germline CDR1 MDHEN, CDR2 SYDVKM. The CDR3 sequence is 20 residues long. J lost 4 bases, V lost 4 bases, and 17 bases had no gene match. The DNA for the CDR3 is TGTGCCAGCAGTTCCTTTCTCCTAGCGGGAGGGCCAAGGCAATACAATGAGCAGTTCTTC. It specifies CASSSFLLAGGPRQYNEQFF.

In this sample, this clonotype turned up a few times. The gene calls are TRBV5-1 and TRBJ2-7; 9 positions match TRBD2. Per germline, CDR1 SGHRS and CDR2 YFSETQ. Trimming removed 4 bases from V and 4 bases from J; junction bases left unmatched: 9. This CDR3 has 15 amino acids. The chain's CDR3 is CASSLLPGLAYEQYF. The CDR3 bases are TGCGCCAGCAGCCTACTCCCGGGACTAGCTTACGAGCAGTACTTC.

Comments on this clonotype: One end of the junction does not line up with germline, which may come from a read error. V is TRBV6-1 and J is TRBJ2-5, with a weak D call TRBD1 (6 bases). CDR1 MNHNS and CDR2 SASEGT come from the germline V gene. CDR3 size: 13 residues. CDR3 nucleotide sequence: TGTGCCAGCAGAGAAGGACAGCAAGAGACCCAGTACTTC. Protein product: CASREGQQETQYF.

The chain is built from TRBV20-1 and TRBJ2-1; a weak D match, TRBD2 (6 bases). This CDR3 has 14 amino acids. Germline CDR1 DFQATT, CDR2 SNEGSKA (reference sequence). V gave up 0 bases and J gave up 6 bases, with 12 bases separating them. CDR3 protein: CSAREYGSSNEQFF. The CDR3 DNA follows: TGCAGTGCTAGAGAGTACGGGAGCTCCAATGAGCAGTTCTTC.

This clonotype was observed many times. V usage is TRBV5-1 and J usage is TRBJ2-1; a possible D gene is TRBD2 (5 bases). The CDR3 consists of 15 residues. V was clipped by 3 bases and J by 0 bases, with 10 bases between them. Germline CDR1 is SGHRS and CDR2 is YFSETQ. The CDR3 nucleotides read TGCGCCAGCAGCTCGGACTTCAGCTCCTACAATGAGCAGTTCTTC. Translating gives CASSSDFSSYNEQFF.

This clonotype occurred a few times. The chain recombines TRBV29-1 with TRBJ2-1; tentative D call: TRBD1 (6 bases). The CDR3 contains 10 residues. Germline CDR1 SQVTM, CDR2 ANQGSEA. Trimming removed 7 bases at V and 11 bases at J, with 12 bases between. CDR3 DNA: TGCAGCGGCGCCTGGGGGCAGCAGTTCTTC. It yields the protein CSGAWGQQFF.

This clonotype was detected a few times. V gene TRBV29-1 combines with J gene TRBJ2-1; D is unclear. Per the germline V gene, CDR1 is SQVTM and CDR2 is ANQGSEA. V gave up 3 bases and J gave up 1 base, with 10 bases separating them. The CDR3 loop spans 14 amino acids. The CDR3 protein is CSVEIILSYNEQFF. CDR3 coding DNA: TGCAGCGTTGAGATTATCTTATCCTACAATGAGCAGTTCTTC.

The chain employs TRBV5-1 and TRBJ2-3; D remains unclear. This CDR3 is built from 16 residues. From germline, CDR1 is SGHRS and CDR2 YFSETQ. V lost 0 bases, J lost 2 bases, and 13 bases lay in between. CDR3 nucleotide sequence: TGCGCCAGCAGCTTGGTAGGGCTACTACTCACAGATACGCAGTATTTT. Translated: CASSLVGLLLTDTQYF.